This is a list of T cell receptor beta chains from one sample in a study of radiation and T cells in renal cell carcinoma. TCRdb keeps only in-frame clones here, not all; method: immunoSEQ multiplex PCR. The sample contains some 16,000 clones, under 70% of which appear only once. This specimen was tumor tissue, taken from a patient whose treatment was nephrectomy without radiotherapy. Receptors were obtained from a man in his forties with renal cell carcinoma. The CDR3 runs from the conserved cysteine through the conserved F or W. A D gene is named only where the DNA matches it firmly. Only part of the rows carry a size: once, few, many, or a class if the clone is expanded.

CDR3nt: TGTGCCAGTAGTTCAAACAGGGGTGGTCAGCCCCAGCATTTT
CDR3aa: CASSSNRGGQPQHF
abundance: once
j_gene: TRBJ1-5
d_gene: TRBD1
len: 14
v_gene: TRBV19

CDR3nt: TGTGCCAGTAGTATAGCCGGGACAGGTGGGCGCCAGCATTTT
CDR3aa: CASSIAGTGGRQHF
abundance: few
j_gene: TRBJ1-5
d_gene: TRBD1
len: 14
v_gene: TRBV19

CDR3nt: TGTGCCAGCAGTTTATGGGGAGCTAACAATCAGCCCCAGCATTTT
CDR3aa: CASSLWGANNQPQHF
abundance: NA
j_gene: TRBJ1-5
d_gene: NA
len: 15
v_gene: TRBV27

CDR3nt: TGCGCCAGCAGCCTAAGACCGGGAGGTGCCACTGAAGCTTTCTTT
CDR3aa: CASSLRPGGATEAFF
abundance: few
j_gene: TRBJ1-1
d_gene: NA
len: 15
v_gene: TRBV5-1

CDR3nt: TGCGCCAGCAGCTTTACTCCGGGGACAGGTCAAGAGACCCAGTACTTC
CDR3aa: CASSFTPGTGQETQYF
abundance: NA
j_gene: TRBJ2-5
d_gene: TRBD1
len: 16
v_gene: TRBV5-1

CDR3nt: TGTGCCAGCAGCTTCTCAGGGGCAGGGGTATCCACTGAAGCTTTCTTT
CDR3aa: CASSFSGAGVSTEAFF
abundance: medium-sized
j_gene: TRBJ1-1
d_gene: NA
len: 16
v_gene: TRBV7-2

CDR3nt: TGTGCCAGCAGCTTAGGGTTAGCGGGGGGCCTAACTTACAATGAGCAGTTCTTC
CDR3aa: CASSLGLAGGLTYNEQFF
abundance: NA
j_gene: TRBJ2-1
d_gene: TRBD2
len: 18
v_gene: TRBV7-2

CDR3nt: TGTGCCAGCAAGTCGATACCCGCTAGGGGCACAGATACGCAGTATTTT
CDR3aa: CASKSIPARGTDTQYF
abundance: medium-sized
j_gene: TRBJ2-3
d_gene: NA
len: 16
v_gene: TRBV27

CDR3nt: TGTGCCAGCAGCCCCCCGCGGGGCGAGCAGTTCTTC
CDR3aa: CASSPPRGEQFF
abundance: medium-sized
j_gene: TRBJ2-1
d_gene: NA
len: 12
v_gene: TRBV4-2

CDR3nt: TGTGCCAGCAGCCGGGACAATAATTCACCCCTCCACTTT
CDR3aa: CASSRDNNSPLHF
abundance: NA
j_gene: TRBJ1-6
d_gene: NA
len: 13
v_gene: TRBV5-5

CDR3nt: TGTGCCAGCAAGACAGGGGATTCAAAATATGGCTACACCTTC
CDR3aa: CASKTGDSKYGYTF
abundance: NA
j_gene: TRBJ1-2
d_gene: TRBD1
len: 14
v_gene: TRBV2

CDR3nt: TGTGCCAGCAGTTACACATTGAACACTGAAGCTTTCTTT
CDR3aa: CASSYTLNTEAFF
abundance: NA
j_gene: TRBJ1-1
d_gene: NA
len: 13
v_gene: TRBV6-6

CDR3nt: TGTGCCAGCAGTGGATGGGGAGAGGGTGACTATGGCTACACCTTC
CDR3aa: CASSGWGEGDYGYTF
abundance: NA
j_gene: TRBJ1-2
d_gene: NA
len: 15
v_gene: TRBV2

CDR3nt: TGTGCCAGCAGCTTGGGTAGCGGGAACTACCAAGAGACCCAGTACTTC
CDR3aa: CASSLGSGNYQETQYF
abundance: NA
j_gene: TRBJ2-5
d_gene: TRBD2
len: 16
v_gene: TRBV7-2

CDR3nt: TGTGCCAGCAGCGGGGGGATCGTGCCCTACGAGCAGTACTTC
CDR3aa: CASSGGIVPYEQYF
abundance: NA
j_gene: TRBJ2-7
d_gene: NA
len: 14
v_gene: TRBV9

CDR3nt: TGTGCCAGCAGCGTAGGCGGTAGCGGGGGGTTACAAGAGACCCAGTACTTC
CDR3aa: CASSVGGSGGLQETQYF
abundance: once
j_gene: TRBJ2-5
d_gene: TRBD2
len: 17
v_gene: TRBV9

CDR3nt: TGTGCCAGCAGTCCTCAAGGGAAAATGGGGACTGAAGCTTTCTTT
CDR3aa: CASSPQGKMGTEAFF
abundance: NA
j_gene: TRBJ1-1
d_gene: NA
len: 15
v_gene: TRBV28

CDR3nt: TGTGCCAGCAGCTTAGGGCAGGGGAGTTTAAGTCAGCCCCAGCATTTT
CDR3aa: CASSLGQGSLSQPQHF
abundance: once
j_gene: TRBJ1-5
d_gene: NA
len: 16
v_gene: TRBV11-2

CDR3nt: TGTGCCAGCAGCTTTAGATACACTGAAGCTTTCTTT
CDR3aa: CASSFRYTEAFF
abundance: NA
j_gene: TRBJ1-1
d_gene: NA
len: 12
v_gene: TRBV13

CDR3nt: TGTGCCAGCAGCTTTACTAGCTGGGACGAGCAGTACTTC
CDR3aa: CASSFTSWDEQYF
abundance: few
j_gene: TRBJ2-7
d_gene: NA
len: 13
v_gene: TRBV5-5

CDR3nt: TGTGCCAGCAGCTTAGTTGCAGGCCGTACAGATACGCAGTATTTT
CDR3aa: CASSLVAGRTDTQYF
abundance: NA
j_gene: TRBJ2-3
d_gene: NA
len: 15
v_gene: TRBV11-2

CDR3nt: TGTGCCAGCAGCTTGGCGGCAGCAACTAGCCCCTATGGCTACACCTTC
CDR3aa: CASSLAAATSPYGYTF
abundance: once
j_gene: TRBJ1-2
d_gene: NA
len: 16
v_gene: TRBV5-4

CDR3nt: TGTGCCGGTAATGACAGGGAGGGGAATGAGCAGTTCTTC
CDR3aa: CAGNDREGNEQFF
abundance: few
j_gene: TRBJ2-1
d_gene: NA
len: 13
v_gene: TRBV6-1

CDR3nt: TGTGCCAGCAGCACCCATTTGGGAAACTATGGCTACACCTTC
CDR3aa: CASSTHLGNYGYTF
abundance: NA
j_gene: TRBJ1-2
d_gene: NA
len: 14
v_gene: TRBV7-8

CDR3nt: TGTGCCAGCAGCTTAGGACTAGCGGGGGGTTCCGGGGCCAAAAACATTCAGTACTTC
CDR3aa: CASSLGLAGGSGAKNIQYF
abundance: NA
j_gene: TRBJ2-4
d_gene: TRBD2
len: 19
v_gene: TRBV7-9

CDR3nt: TGCAGTGCTAGTAGTGGAAACACCATATATTTT
CDR3aa: CSASSGNTIYF
abundance: NA
j_gene: TRBJ1-3
d_gene: NA
len: 11
v_gene: TRBV20-1

CDR3nt: TGTGCCAGCAGTGAATCTCGGGGGGCTAGGGATGGCTACACCTTC
CDR3aa: CASSESRGARDGYTF
abundance: NA
j_gene: TRBJ1-2
d_gene: NA
len: 15
v_gene: TRBV25-1

CDR3nt: TGTGCCAGCAGCTTGGGGTCGTCAAGCTATGGCTACACCTTC
CDR3aa: CASSLGSSSYGYTF
abundance: medium-sized
j_gene: TRBJ1-2
d_gene: NA
len: 14
v_gene: TRBV5-5

CDR3nt: TGTGCCAGCAGTGAAACGCCAGGGGCGGGAGGCTACACCTTC
CDR3aa: CASSETPGAGGYTF
abundance: NA
j_gene: TRBJ1-2
d_gene: NA
len: 14
v_gene: TRBV2

CDR3nt: TGTGCCAGCAGCTTAGACGCAGGGAACTATGGCTACACCTTC
CDR3aa: CASSLDAGNYGYTF
abundance: few
j_gene: TRBJ1-2
d_gene: NA
len: 14
v_gene: TRBV7-3

CDR3nt: TGTGCCAGCAGCCCCCCCAGCGGGGGGGCGTTAAATGAGCAGTTCTTC
CDR3aa: CASSPPSGGALNEQFF
abundance: NA
j_gene: TRBJ2-1
d_gene: TRBD2
len: 16
v_gene: TRBV7-6

CDR3nt: TGTGCCAGCGCAAATTTGGGGGGTGCAGGGACCGGGGAGCTGTTTTTT
CDR3aa: CASANLGGAGTGELFF
abundance: medium-sized
j_gene: TRBJ2-2
d_gene: NA
len: 16
v_gene: TRBV5-4

CDR3nt: TGTGCCAGCTCTCACCCACGGCGAGGCTACACCTTC
CDR3aa: CASSHPRRGYTF
abundance: NA
j_gene: TRBJ1-2
d_gene: NA
len: 12
v_gene: TRBV18